Listed below are T cell receptor beta chains from one sample, sequenced in a study of identifying expanded T cells in peripheral blood. Generated by immunoSEQ multiplex PCR, the TCRdb table keeps only in-frame clones and is missing some. Counted here are around 50,000 clones, approximately 89% occurring once; the ten biggest clones make up around 3.3%. The specimen sequenced was blood. These receptors all stem from a person aged 18 to 69 in good health. CDR3s include the opening cysteine and the closing phenylalanine or tryptophan. A D gene is named only where the DNA matches it firmly.

>TRBV19|NA|TRBJ1-1
CASSIARNTEAFF
TGTGCCAGTAGTATTGCCCGGAACACTGAAGCTTTCTTT
>TRBV30|TRBD1|TRBJ2-5
CAWSKGGVETQYF
TGTGCCTGGAGTAAAGGGGGCGTAGAGACCCAGTACTTC
>TRBV5-4|NA|TRBJ1-1
CASSLYLGGGQGNTEAFF
TGTGCCAGCAGCTTGTATCTAGGGGGTGGGCAGGGGAACACTGAAGCTTTCTTT
>TRBV5-6|TRBD2|TRBJ2-7
CASSLSLAGGVYEQYF
TGTGCCAGCAGCTTGTCCCTAGCGGGAGGGGTGTACGAGCAGTACTTC
>TRBV19|NA|TRBJ2-5
CASSDQLGETQYF
TGTGCCAGTAGCGATCAATTGGGGGAGACCCAGTACTTC
>TRBV19|NA|TRBJ2-3
CATSIQLTRGWDTQYF
TGTGCCACCTCTATTCAACTGACGCGGGGTTGGGATACGCAGTATTTT
>TRBV12-5|NA|TRBJ2-3
CASGLGQADTQYF
TGTGCTAGTGGTTTGGGACAGGCTGATACGCAGTATTTT
>TRBV7-2|NA|TRBJ2-1
CASSLAGGEGEQFF
TGTGCCAGCAGCTTAGCAGGAGGAGAGGGTGAGCAGTTCTTC
>TRBV18|TRBD1|TRBJ2-7
CASSPPRQGGSYEQYF
TGTGCCAGCTCACCACCGAGACAGGGTGGCTCCTACGAGCAGTACTTC
>TRBV19|NA|TRBJ1-2
CATRNEFYGYTF
TGTGCCACTAGAAACGAGTTCTATGGCTACACCTTC
>TRBV6-1|NA|TRBJ1-3
CASRIFSGNTIYF
TGTGCCAGCAGGATTTTCTCTGGAAACACCATATATTTT
>TRBV7-6|NA|TRBJ1-1
CASSLGGAGAFF
TGTGCCAGCAGCTTAGGAGGAGCTGGGGCTTTCTTT
>TRBV7-3|NA|TRBJ2-5
CASSFGTQETQYF
TGTGCCAGCAGCTTTGGTACCCAAGAGACCCAGTACTTC
>TRBV28|NA|TRBJ2-1
CASTPTYTYNEQFF
TGTGCCAGCACCCCTACGTACACTTACAATGAGCAGTTCTTC
>TRBV5-5|NA|TRBJ2-7
CASSPGTLTYEQYF
TGTGCCAGCAGCCCCGGGACTCTGACCTACGAGCAGTACTTC
>TRBV15|TRBD1|TRBJ1-6
CATSTGTDSYNSPLHF
TGTGCCACCAGCACAGGGACAGACTCCTATAATTCACCCCTCCACTTT
>TRBV7-2|NA|TRBJ1-1
CASSSYTEAFF
TGTGCCAGCAGCTCTTACACTGAAGCTTTCTTT
>TRBV4-2|TRBD2|TRBJ2-3
CASSQVLSSGGTDTQYF
TGTGCCAGCAGCCAAGTCCTTTCCAGCGGGGGGACAGATACGCAGTATTTT